These 5 T cell receptor beta chains were sequenced from one sample in a study of CD8 T cells in Susac syndrome. Random hexamers served to reverse transcribe roughly 0.5 to 1 ug RNA. TCRdb re-analysed the immunoSEQ multiplex PCR reads in MiXCR, keeping a single row per CDR3 protein. The sample includes approximately 190,000 distinct CDR3 sequences, more than 90% of them seen just once. The sequenced sample was CD4+ T cells from PBMCs. Receptors originate from a human donor with multiple sclerosis.

The rearrangement uses TRBV5-1 and TRBJ2-5, with D unclear. The V gene's germline CDR1 is SGHRS and CDR2 YFSETQ. V gave up 5 bases and J gave up 1 base, with 9 bases separating them. The CDR3 has 13 residues. Here the CDR3 DNA reads TGCGCCAGCAGGCCGGATACCCAAGAGACCCAGTACTTC. Translated: CASRPDTQETQYF.

CDR3 sequence (DNA): TGCAGTGCACCGAGGACGGCCAATGGCTACACCTTC. Protein: CSAPRTANGYTF. The genes are TRBV20-1 and TRBJ1-2, with D hard to call. Deletions cut 6 bases from V and 6 bases from J, with 14 bases between. Germline lookup yields CDR1 DFQATT and CDR2 SNEGSKA (reference sequence). This CDR3 spans 12 amino acids.

This CDR3 reads CASSPPGRSNQPQHF. CDR3 in DNA: TGTGCCAGCAGCCCTCCAGGTCGCAGCAATCAGCCCCAGCATTTT. The chain combines TRBV3-1 with TRBJ1-5; D call uncertain. Germline assignment: CDR1 LGHDT and CDR2 YNNKEL (reference sequence). The CDR3 has 15 amino acids. Between the trimmed V and J ends, which lost 4 bases and 1 base, there was a span of 11 bases. The whole variable domain, filled in from reference TRBV3-1 and TRBJ1-5, reads DTAVSQTPKYLVTQMGNDKSIKCEQNLGHDTMYWYKQDSKKFLKIMFSYNNKELIINETVPNRFSPKSPDKAHLNLHINSLELGDSAVYFCASSPPGRSNQPQHFGDGTRLSIL.

This sequence joins TRBV9 and TRBJ2-1; no definite D call. V lost 0 bases to trimming and J lost 4 bases, with 8 bases between them. In germline, CDR1 is SGDLS, CDR2 YYNGEE. The CDR3 is 14 amino acids. The CDR3 loop reads CASSVGKGYNEQFF. The CDR3, as DNA: TGTGCCAGCAGCGTAGGAAAGGGATACAATGAGCAGTTCTTC.

The V call is TRBV12-3 or TRBV12-4, the J call TRBJ2-7; TRBD2 aligns across 7 bases. This CDR3 is built from 15 residues. The V and J ends lost 5 bases and 5 bases, in that order; junction bases with no gene match: 12. This CDR3 is CASSRRAGTKDEQYF. The CDR3 region has the DNA TGTGCCAGCAGTCGTAGGGCCGGGACTAAGGACGAGCAGTACTTC.